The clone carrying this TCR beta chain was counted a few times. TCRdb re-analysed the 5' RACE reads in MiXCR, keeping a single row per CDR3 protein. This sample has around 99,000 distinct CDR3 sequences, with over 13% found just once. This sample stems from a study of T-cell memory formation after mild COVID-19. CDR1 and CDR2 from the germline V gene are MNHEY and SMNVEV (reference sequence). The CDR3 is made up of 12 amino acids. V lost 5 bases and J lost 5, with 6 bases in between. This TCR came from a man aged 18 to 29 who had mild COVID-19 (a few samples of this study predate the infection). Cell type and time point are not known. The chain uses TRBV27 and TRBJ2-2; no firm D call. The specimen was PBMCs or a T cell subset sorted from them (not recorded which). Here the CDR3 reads CASSPLTGELFF. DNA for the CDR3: TGTGCCAGCAGTCCTCTTACCGGGGAGCTGTTTTTT.